The 29 T cell receptor beta chains below come from one sample, sequenced in a study of response to subunit inactivated influenza vaccine. TCRdb reprocessed the RT-PCR reads via MiXCR and lists one record per CDR3 protein. Among roughly 520,000 distinct CDR3 sequences listed, around 25% were seen once. Sequenced here: CD4+ T cells sorted from PBMCs, sampled 5 days after vaccination. The receptors stem from a man aged 50 to 60 who received an inactivated influenza vaccine.

The chain joins TRBV6-2 or TRBV6-3 to TRBJ2-3; 7 nucleotides match TRBD2. The CDR3 has 14 residues. From germline, CDR1 is MNHEY and CDR2 SVGEGT. V was clipped by 4 bases and J by 0 bases; unmatched bases: 1. The CDR3 nucleotides read TGTGCCAGCAGTTGGGACTATAGCACAGATACGCAGTATTTT. It translates to CASSWDYSTDTQYF.

This clonotype was picked up a small number of times. The chain couples TRBV12-3 or TRBV12-4 to TRBJ2-7; TRBD2 agrees at 9 bases. V lost 6 bases to trimming and J lost 7 bases; unmatched junction nucleotides: 10. This CDR3 is 14 amino acids long. CDR3 nucleotide sequence: TGTGCCAGCAGCGGGACTAGCCCCTCGGGGGAGCAGTACTTC. It translates to CASSGTSPSGEQYF.

This chain uses TRBV11-3 with TRBJ2-2, with 10 bases identical to TRBD1. This CDR3 comprises 17 residues. After removal of 1 base from V and 0 bases from J, the junction contained 2 bases not matched to a gene. Germline V CDR1 and CDR2: SGHNT, YENEEA. DNA of the CDR3: TGTGCCAGCAGCTTAGGACAGGGGGCTTCGAACACCGGGGAGCTGTTTTTT. It codes for CASSLGQGASNTGELFF. Supplemented by reference TRBV11-3 and TRBJ2-2, the full variable domain reads EAGVVQSPRYKIIEKKQPVAFWCNPISGHNTLYWYLQNLGQGPELLIRYENEEAVDDSQLPKDRFSAERLKGVDSTLKIQPAELGDSAVYLCASSLGQGASNTGELFFGEGSRLTVL.

The rearrangement joins TRBV11-2 to TRBJ2-2; TRBD1 matches at 9 bases. V dropped 5 bases and J dropped 4; count of bases not matched to a gene: 11. CDR3 length equals 17 residues. Germline loops: CDR1 SGHAT, CDR2 FQNNGV. The chain's CDR3 is CASSINRDRALTGELFF. For the CDR3, the DNA is TGTGCCAGCAGCATCAACCGGGACAGGGCACTCACCGGGGAGCTGTTTTTT.

This clonotype was seen ten or more times. The junction departs from germline at one end; a sequencing error may be responsible. The rearrangement links TRBV9 to TRBJ2-5; TRBD2 might be the D (6 bases). Germline CDR1 and CDR2: SGDLS and YYNGEE. This CDR3 comprises 13 residues. The CDR3 nucleotides read TGCGCCAGCAGTGTGGGACTGCAAGAGACCCAGTACTTC. Protein sequence: CASSVGLQETQYF.

The CDR3 region has the DNA TGTGCCAGCAGCCAAAGGGACAGCTATAATTCACCCCTCCACTTT. Its protein product is CASSQRDSYNSPLHF. The rearrangement joins TRBV14 to TRBJ1-6; TRBD1 matches 7 bases. Germline V gene data show CDR1 as SGHDN and CDR2 as FVKESK. The CDR3 has 15 residues. With V trimmed by 2 bases and J by 3 bases, 1 base remained unmatched.

In its sample, this clonotype was seen a few times. The V call is TRBV29-1, the J call TRBJ2-7, with 11 bases lining up with TRBD2. Trimming at V came to 4 bases and at J to 7 bases, leaving 9 bases not matched to a gene. Germline CDR1 reads SQVTM; CDR2 reads ANQGSEA. There are 14 residues in the CDR3. In nucleotides, the CDR3 is TGCAGCGTTGTCTTCAGTCTAGCGGGGGGAGAGCAGTACTTC. It codes for CSVVFSLAGGEQYF.

This clonotype was seen only a few times. The rearrangement uses TRBV10-3 and TRBJ2-1, with TRBD2 matching 11 bases. The V gene's germline CDR1 is ENHRY and CDR2 SYGVKD. V lost 8 bases to trimming and J lost 7 bases; unmatched junction nucleotides: 10. The CDR3 spans 15 residues. This CDR3 reads CAIRLGTSGENEQFF. CDR3 coding DNA: TGTGCCATCCGTTTAGGGACTAGCGGCGAGAATGAGCAGTTCTTC.

This chain links TRBV7-2 with TRBJ2-3; weak D call: TRBD2 (6 bases). This CDR3 region has 14 residues. From germline, CDR1 is SGHTA and CDR2 FQGNSA. Trimming removed 4 bases from V and 1 base from J, with 9 bases in between. The CDR3 DNA reads TGTGCCAGCAGCTCGACTAGGGGCACAGATACGCAGTATTTT. Its translation is CASSSTRGTDTQYF.

This clonotype was recorded a few times. The rearrangement uses TRBV20-1 and TRBJ1-5; D gene uncertain. Trimming pared 1 base from V and 4 bases from J, leaving 14 bases between. The CDR3 is 15 amino acids. Germline loops: CDR1 DFQATT, CDR2 SNEGSKA (reference sequence). The CDR3 reads CSARVAGVQNQPQHF. The CDR3 DNA is TGCAGTGCTAGAGTTGCCGGGGTCCAAAATCAGCCCCAGCATTTT.

The chain's CDR3 is CATSDFLGQGGETQYF. The CDR3 DNA follows: TGTGCCACCAGTGATTTTCTAGGACAGGGCGGAGAGACCCAGTACTTC. The chain couples TRBV24-1 to TRBJ2-5; 8 nucleotides align to TRBD1. This CDR3 has 16 residues. Germline V gene data show CDR1 as KGHDR and CDR2 as SFDVKD. The V gene end was trimmed by 1 base and the J gene end by 4 bases; junction bases not matched to a gene: 7.

This clonotype showed up just a few times. The chain carries TRBV11-3 and TRBJ2-3; D call uncertain. CDR1 is SGHNT, CDR2 YENEEA, per germline. V was cut by 5 bases and J by 0 bases, with 6 bases left in between. CDR3 length equals 13 residues. The CDR3 sequence: CASSRRSTDTQYF. The CDR3 DNA is TGTGCCAGCAGCCGACGCAGCACAGATACGCAGTATTTT.

The V and J genes are TRBV7-2 and TRBJ2-3; perhaps TRBD2 as D (5 bases). Trimming removed 6 bases at V and 0 bases at J, with 16 bases between. The length of the CDR3 is 16 residues. Germline-derived CDR1 and CDR2 are SGHTA and FQGNSA. DNA of the CDR3: TGTGCCAGCAGATATGGACTGTCGGACAGCACAGATACGCAGTATTTT. Its translation is CASRYGLSDSTDTQYF.

This clonotype was counted between two and nine times. The gene calls are TRBV12-3 or TRBV12-4 and TRBJ2-2; TRBD1 matches 9 bases. The CDR3 extends over 16 amino acids. Losses at the gene ends were 6 bases for V and 2 bases for J; bases not matched to a gene: 7. The CDR3 reads CASRRIQGANTGELFF. CDR3 coding DNA: TGTGCCAGCAGGAGGATACAGGGGGCTAACACCGGGGAGCTGTTTTTT.

The chain combines TRBV12-3 or TRBV12-4 with TRBJ2-7; possibly TRBD2 for D (6 bases). CDR3 length: 15 residues. Trimming stripped 5 bases from V and 4 bases from J, with 18 bases between. The CDR3 nucleotides read TGTGCCAGCAGTCCGCAGGGAGGCTTACCGTACGAGCAGTACTTC. Amino acids: CASSPQGGLPYEQYF.

This clonotype turned up a few times. The V and J genes are TRBV7-9 and TRBJ2-1; TRBD2 might be the D (7 bases). The CDR3 runs 14 residues. The ends were cut back, 5 bases at V and 9 bases at J, with 17 bases in the middle. The germline gives CDR1 SEHNR, CDR2 FQNEAQ (reference sequence). CDR3 protein: CASSPLGGGFEQFF. As DNA, the CDR3 is TGTGCCAGCAGCCCCTTGGGCGGGGGCTTTGAGCAGTTCTTC.

This clonotype has a handful of counts. The rearrangement joins TRBV6-1 to TRBJ1-6; maybe TRBD1 (5 bases). The V gene lost 10 bases and the J gene lost 4 bases, with 14 bases spanning the gap. The germline CDR1 and CDR2 sequences are MNHNS and SASEGT. The CDR3 runs to 14 residues. Here the CDR3 reads CATKGDSYNSPLHF. Written as DNA, the CDR3 is TGTGCCACCAAAGGGGATTCTTATAATTCACCCCTCCACTTT.

This clonotype was picked up a small number of times. V is TRBV29-1 and J is TRBJ2-1; TRBD1 might be the D (6 bases). Germline CDR1 reads SQVTM; CDR2 reads ANQGSEA. The CDR3 contains 15 residues. V was cut by 3 bases and J by 0 bases, with 12 bases left in between. The CDR3, as DNA: TGCAGCGTTGACAGGGGCGAAAGCTCCTACAATGAGCAGTTCTTC. This sequence encodes CSVDRGESSYNEQFF.

In its sample, this clonotype was seen a few times. The V and J genes are TRBV20-1 and TRBJ1-1, with D perhaps matching TRBD1 (5 bases). CDR1 DFQATT and CDR2 SNEGSKA come from the germline V gene (reference sequence). Trimming shortened V by 3 bases and J by 5 bases, and 19 bases separated the two germline ends. The CDR3 spans 15 residues. The CDR3 region has the DNA TGCAGTGCTAGGAGGGGAGAGTGGGATTCAACTGAAGCTTTCTTT. It translates to CSARRGEWDSTEAFF.

In this sample, this clonotype turned up a few times. V and J are TRBV30 and TRBJ2-1, with no clear D. Germline V gene sequence: CDR1 GTSNPN, CDR2 SVGIG (reference sequence). The CDR3 loop spans 12 amino acids. V lost 3 bases and J lost 6, with 9 bases in between. This CDR3 reads CAWSGSGNEQFF. CDR3 nucleotide sequence: TGTGCCTGGAGCGGGTCAGGCAATGAGCAGTTCTTC.

This clonotype has a count of ten or more. V usage is TRBV5-1 and J usage is TRBJ2-1; 13 bases match TRBD2. Germline values: CDR1 SGHRS, CDR2 YFSETQ. This CDR3 has 17 amino acids. V lost 4 bases, J lost 7 bases, and 11 bases stayed unmatched. The CDR3 region has the DNA TGCGCCAGCAGCCGAGGTTGGGGACTAGCGGGAAAGAATGAGCAGTTCTTC. Its translation: CASSRGWGLAGKNEQFF. The complete variable domain, with remaining parts taken from reference TRBV5-1 and TRBJ2-1, reads KAGVTQTPRYLIKTRGQQVTLSCSPISGHRSVSWYQQTPGQGLQFLFEYFSETQRNKGNFPGRFSGRQFSNSRSEMNVSTLELGDSALYLCASSRGWGLAGKNEQFFGPGTRLTVL.

In its sample, this clonotype was seen a few times. The rearrangement uses TRBV4-1 and TRBJ2-1, with 10 bases lining up with TRBD2. J lost 3 bases, V lost 2 bases, and 4 bases had no gene match. The CDR3 contains 16 residues. Looked up from germline, CDR1 is MGHRA and CDR2 is YSYEKL. Written as DNA, the CDR3 is TGCGCCAGCAGCCAACGGACTAGCGGCTACTACAATGAGCAGTTCTTC. Its translation: CASSQRTSGYYNEQFF.

This chain joins TRBV9 and TRBJ2-1; D possibly corresponds to TRBD2 (5 bases). In germline, CDR1 is SGDLS, CDR2 YYNGEE. The V and J ends lost 4 bases and 8 bases respectively, with 7 bases between them. CDR3 length: 11 residues. The CDR3 DNA is TGTGCCAGCAGCATCGGGGATGAGCAGTTCTTC. This sequence encodes CASSIGDEQFF. Complete variable domain (other parts from reference TRBV9 and TRBJ2-1): DSGVTQTPKHLITATGQRVTLRCSPRSGDLSVYWYQQSLDQGLQFLIQYYNGEERAKGNILERFSAQQFPDLHSELNLSSLELGDSALYFCASSIGDEQFFGPGTRLTVL.

A few counts support this clonotype. The V and J genes are TRBV5-1 and TRBJ2-5; D is unclear. CDR1 SGHRS and CDR2 YFSETQ come from the germline V gene. V was shortened by 2 bases and J by 3 bases, with 11 bases between the two germline ends. This CDR3 comprises 14 residues. The CDR3 bases are TGCGCCAGCAGCTTAGAGAGGTTAGAAGAGACCCAGTACTTC. Translation gives CASSLERLEETQYF. Full variable domain (remainder filled in from reference TRBV5-1 and TRBJ2-5): KAGVTQTPRYLIKTRGQQVTLSCSPISGHRSVSWYQQTPGQGLQFLFEYFSETQRNKGNFPGRFSGRQFSNSRSEMNVSTLELGDSALYLCASSLERLEETQYFGPGTRLLVL.

This clonotype came up a few times. The V gene is TRBV27, the J gene TRBJ1-1; D ambiguous. CDR1 is MNHEY, CDR2 SMNVEV, per germline (reference sequence). The CDR3 runs to 14 residues. V was shortened by 3 bases and J by 5 bases, with 13 bases between the two germline ends. Here the CDR3 reads CASSFRQTETEAFF. The DNA of the CDR3 is TGTGCCAGCAGTTTTCGGCAGACCGAAACTGAAGCTTTCTTT.

The chain links TRBV20-1 to TRBJ2-1, with 9 bases aligning to TRBD2. The germline V gene encodes CDR1 DFQATT and CDR2 SNEGSKA (reference sequence). The CDR3 contains 16 residues. V dropped 0 bases and J dropped 4; count of bases not matched to a gene: 7. CDR3 nucleotides: TGCAGTGCTAGAGATCGGGGTAGCGGGAGATACAATGAGCAGTTCTTC. It encodes CSARDRGSGRYNEQFF.

V usage is TRBV20-1 and J usage is TRBJ1-4, with D perhaps TRBD1 (6 bases). V lost 6 bases to trimming and J lost 4 bases, with 18 bases between them. The CDR3 consists of 15 residues. CDR1 and CDR2 from the germline V gene are DFQATT and SNEGSKA (reference sequence). In DNA, the CDR3 is TGCAGTGCCCCCGGGAGCAGGACAGTTAATGAAAAACTGTTTTTT. Its protein is CSAPGSRTVNEKLFF.

The chain carries TRBV6-2 or TRBV6-3 and TRBJ2-7; D is undetermined. Trimming cost V 5 bases and J 5 bases, with 7 bases left between them. The CDR3 totals 11 residues. Germline assignment: CDR1 MNHEY and CDR2 SVGEGT. CDR3 coding DNA: TGTGCCAGCAGTGCCTTAAACGAGCAGTACTTC. Encoded protein: CASSALNEQYF.

This clonotype was seen a handful of times. The chain recombines TRBV4-1 with TRBJ2-4; D gene unclear. V was clipped by 1 base and J by 0 bases, with 13 bases between them. Germline V CDR1 and CDR2: MGHRA, YSYEKL. CDR3 length: 17 amino acids. For the CDR3, the DNA is TGCGCCAGCAGCCAAGGTTACAGCCGGCTAGCCAAAAACATTCAGTACTTC. Translating gives CASSQGYSRLAKNIQYF.